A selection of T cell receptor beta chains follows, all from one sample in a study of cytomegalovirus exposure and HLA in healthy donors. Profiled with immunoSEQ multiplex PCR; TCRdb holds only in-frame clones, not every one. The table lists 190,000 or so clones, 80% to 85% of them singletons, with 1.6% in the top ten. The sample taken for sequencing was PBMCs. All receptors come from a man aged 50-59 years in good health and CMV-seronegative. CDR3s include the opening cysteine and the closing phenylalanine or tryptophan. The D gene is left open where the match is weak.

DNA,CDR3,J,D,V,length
TGTGCCAGCAGCTTCCAAGCGAGTGTACAGTTCTTC,CASSFQASVQFF,TRBJ2-1,.,TRBV11-2,12
TGTGCCAGCAGCGCCGGACAGGGGAGAAATCAGCCCCAGCATTTT,CASSAGQGRNQPQHF,TRBJ1-5,TRBD1,TRBV5-4,15
TGTGCCAGCACCGGGGGTGATAGCGCTCAGCCCCAGCATTTT,CASTGGDSAQPQHF,TRBJ1-5,.,TRBV6-1,14
TGCAGCGTTGGGGGATCCGGAGGGGAGACCCAGTACTTC,CSVGGSGGETQYF,TRBJ2-5,.,TRBV29-1,13
TGTGCCAGCAGCGCCTCCCCGACACCCAGCTCCTACGAGCAGTACTTC,CASSASPTPSSYEQYF,TRBJ2-7,.,TRBV21-1,16
TGTGCCAGCAGCTTCGTCGGCAGGGATCCCACCGGGGAGCTGTTTTTT,CASSFVGRDPTGELFF,TRBJ2-2,.,TRBV7-3,16
TGTGCCAGCACCCCCAAATCGAATTACGAGCAGTACTTC,CASTPKSNYEQYF,TRBJ2-7,.,TRBV7-2,13
TGTGCCAGTAGCCCACCTAGCAGGGGGCAGCGGGAGACCCAGTACTTC,CASSPPSRGQRETQYF,TRBJ2-5,TRBD1,TRBV19,16
TGTGCCTGGAGTCGAGGACAGGGTTTCTCTGGAAACACCATATATTTT,CAWSRGQGFSGNTIYF,TRBJ1-3,TRBD1,TRBV30,16
TGTGCCAGCAGAACAAGAACGAGGCAAGAGACCCAGTACTTC,CASRTRTRQETQYF,TRBJ2-5,.,TRBV6-6,14
TGTGCCAGCAGCGCCCGGGACTATGGCTACACCTTC,CASSARDYGYTF,TRBJ1-2,.,TRBV9,12
TGTGCCAGCAGCGCCCGGCCAGACTTCACAGATACGCAGTATTTT,CASSARPDFTDTQYF,TRBJ2-3,.,TRBV9,15
TGTGCCAGCTCACCCGCTGGGCCTCCTGAAGCTTTCTTT,CASSPAGPPEAFF,TRBJ1-1,.,TRBV18,13
TGTTCCAGCAGCTTAGGCCCTAGCGGGTACCCAGCCAAAAACATTCAGTACTTC,CSSSLGPSGYPAKNIQYF,TRBJ2-4,TRBD2,TRBV7-9,18